This passage covers 27 T cell receptor beta chains from one sample sequenced in a study of vaccination and CD4 T cells after COVID-19. Treatment of the sample: approximately 9-day PBMC culture with coronavirus spike peptide pools or control peptides (ViraFEST assay). No antigen is known for these receptors. The Oncomine TCR Beta short-read assay sequenced DNA from cultured CD4+ T cells. TCRdb re-called the PCR reads through MiXCR, storing one row per CDR3 protein. The sample includes about 20,000 distinct CDR3 sequences, 60% of them seen just once. Sample: CD4+ T cells from blood, cultured in vitro, taken after SARS-CoV-2 vaccination. The receptors derive from a human donor who had recovered from COVID-19.

This clonotype has more than one count but fewer than ten. The V and J genes are TRBV11-3 and TRBJ2-2; D might be TRBD1 or TRBD2, each matching 5 bases. Between the trimmed V and J ends, which lost 4 bases and 8 bases, there was a span of 14 bases. Per germline, CDR1 SGHNT and CDR2 YENEEA. The CDR3 loop spans 14 amino acids. CDR3 loop: CASSSRRGVGELFF. CDR3 nucleotide sequence: TGTGCCAGCAGCTCCCGACGGGGCGTGGGGGAGCTGTTTTTT.

V is TRBV27 and J is TRBJ2-3, with D uncertain. The V and J ends lost 6 bases and 4 bases respectively, with 11 bases between them. This CDR3 comprises 13 residues. Germline assignment: CDR1 MNHEY and CDR2 SMNVEV (reference sequence). The CDR3 protein is CASSRELPDTQYF. The CDR3 nucleotides are TGTGCCAGCAGCAGAGAGTTGCCAGATACGCAGTATTTT.

This clonotype was recorded a few times. The V call is TRBV20-1, the J call TRBJ1-5; a weak D match, TRBD1 (6 bases). CDR1 DFQATT and CDR2 SNEGSKA come from the germline V gene (reference sequence). V was pared by 5 bases and J by 6 bases, with 14 bases between. CDR3 length: 13 amino acids. CDR3 DNA sequence: TGCAGTGCTCCCCAACAGGGAGGTCAGCCCCAGCATTTT. Amino acid sequence: CSAPQQGGQPQHF.

The V call is TRBV4-3, the J call TRBJ1-5; D might be TRBD1 (6 bases). V was trimmed by 0 bases and J by 3 bases, leaving 12 bases between them. Germline loops: CDR1 LGHNA, CDR2 YSLEER. The CDR3 covers 16 residues. CDR3 sequence: CASSQDVAGVNQPQHF. DNA of the CDR3: TGCGCCAGCAGCCAAGATGTAGCAGGGGTCAATCAGCCCCAGCATTTT.

V gene TRBV19 combines with J gene TRBJ1-6; D gene unclear. Trimming removed 5 bases from V and 5 bases from J, with 10 bases in between. From germline, CDR1 is LNHDA and CDR2 SQIVND (reference sequence). The CDR3 sequence is 14 residues long. The CDR3 region has the DNA TGTGCCAGTAGTCCCCGGACGGATAATTCACCCCTCCACTTT. It codes for CASSPRTDNSPLHF.

The chain has TRBV7-9 and TRBJ2-1; D unresolved. The CDR3 is 13 residues long. Germline V CDR1 and CDR2: SEHNR, FQNEAQ (reference sequence). V dropped 3 bases and J dropped 8 bases, with 11 bases sitting between them. CDR3 protein: CASSFNLWDEQFF. For the CDR3, the DNA is TGTGCCAGCAGCTTTAACCTCTGGGATGAGCAGTTCTTC.

The chain carries TRBV20-1 and TRBJ2-2; either TRBD1 or TRBD2 may fit D (6 bases each). V was trimmed by 0 bases and J by 3 bases, leaving 14 bases between them. The CDR3 totals 16 residues. Germline CDR1 is DFQATT and CDR2 is SNEGSKA (reference sequence). As DNA, the CDR3 is TGCAGTGCTAGAGACTCCGGGGGCCGGTACACCGGGGAGCTGTTTTTT. It translates to CSARDSGGRYTGELFF.

The genes are TRBV2 and TRBJ1-2; TRBD1 is a possible D gene (5 bases). CDR3 length: 13 residues. V was pared by 6 bases and J by 6 bases, with 14 bases between. Germline lookup yields CDR1 SNHLY and CDR2 FYNNEI. CDR3: CASRGRRVDGYTF. CDR3 nucleotides: TGTGCCAGCAGGGGACGCAGGGTCGATGGCTACACCTTC.

The V gene is TRBV14, the J gene TRBJ2-1; 10 positions match TRBD1. This CDR3 comprises 18 residues. Germline CDR1 SGHDN, CDR2 FVKESK. V lost 3 bases and J lost 7; bases outside the gene matches: 15. The CDR3 DNA sequence: TGTGCCAGCAGCCACCGACAGGGGGCCTGGTGGGGGCTAAATGAGCAGTTCTTC. The encoded protein is CASSHRQGAWWGLNEQFF. Complete variable domain (other parts from reference TRBV14 and TRBJ2-1): EAGVTQFPSHSVIEKGQTVTLRCDPISGHDNLYWYRRVMGKEIKFLLHFVKESKQDESGMPNNRFLAERTGGTYSTLKVQPAELEDSGVYFCASSHRQGAWWGLNEQFFGPGTRLTVL.

The rearrangement uses TRBV12-3 or TRBV12-4 and TRBJ2-7; 10 bases fit TRBD1. J gave up 5 bases and V 4 bases, and 11 bases lay outside the gene matches. The CDR3 length is 16 residues. CDR3 in DNA: TGTGCCAGCAGTTATTTCGGAGGACAGGGGGACCACGAGCAGTACTTC. Its protein product is CASSYFGGQGDHEQYF.

This clonotype has more than one count but fewer than ten. V gene TRBV5-1 combines with J gene TRBJ1-3, with a possible D match to TRBD1 (5 bases). The CDR3 is 13 residues long. The V end lost 0 bases, the J end lost 4 bases, and 5 bases lay between the germline ends. CDR1 SGHRS and CDR2 YFSETQ come from the germline V gene. CDR3 protein: CASSLEGGNTIYF. CDR3 DNA: TGCGCCAGCAGCTTGGAGGGGGGAAACACCATATATTTT.

This clonotype is a singleton in its sample. The chain uses TRBV28 and TRBJ1-2, with 7 bases aligning to TRBD1. The CDR3 extends over 12 amino acids. Trimming took 5 bases from V and 9 from J; bases not matched to a gene: 6. Germline loops: CDR1 MDHEN, CDR2 SYDVKM. The CDR3 sequence is CASSPDRRSYTF. The CDR3 region has the DNA TGTGCCAGCAGTCCGGACAGGAGGAGCTACACCTTC.

This sequence joins TRBV20-1 and TRBJ2-3; TRBD2 matches at 7 bases. The V gene's germline CDR1 is DFQATT and CDR2 SNEGSKA (reference sequence). This CDR3 has 15 amino acids. V gave up 5 bases and J gave up 2 bases; unmatched junction bases: 10. CDR3 sequence reads: CSALSGKTATDTQYF. CDR3 sequence (DNA): TGCAGTGCTCTAAGCGGGAAGACAGCCACAGATACGCAGTATTTT.

The rearrangement joins TRBV7-8 to TRBJ1-6; D is possibly TRBD1 (6 bases). The germline V gene encodes CDR1 SGHVS and CDR2 FQNEAQ. The V and J ends lost 5 bases and 7 bases respectively, with 15 bases between them. The CDR3 covers 15 residues. The CDR3 sequence: CASSPGGSRNSPLHF. The DNA for the CDR3 is TGTGCCAGCAGCCCTGGGGGCAGTCGGAATTCACCCCTCCACTTT.

V is TRBV5-4 and J is TRBJ1-2; D unclear. CDR1 is SGHNT, CDR2 YYREEE, per germline (reference sequence). CDR3 size: 14 residues. V was clipped by 4 bases and J by 3 bases, with 13 bases between them. DNA for the CDR3: TGTGCCAGCAGCCGTGGGGATAAGGACTATGGCTACACCTTC. Protein: CASSRGDKDYGYTF.

The CDR3 coding sequence is TGTGCCAGCAGCTTAGTCGTCGGGACATCTAACTCACCCCTCCACTTT. It specifies CASSLVVGTSNSPLHF. V and J are TRBV7-9 and TRBJ1-6, with D possibly matching TRBD1 (6 bases). The germline CDR1 and CDR2 sequences are SEHNR and FQNEAQ (reference sequence). V was shortened by 1 base and J by 10 bases, with 17 bases between the two germline ends. CDR3 length: 16 amino acids. Full variable domain (rest looked up from reference TRBV7-9 and TRBJ1-6): DTGVSQNPRHKITKRGQNVTFRCDPISEHNRLYWYRQTLGQGPEFLTYFQNEAQLEKSRLLSDRFSAERPKGSFSTLEIQRTEQGDSAMYLCASSLVVGTSNSPLHFGNGTRLTVT.

The rearrangement uses TRBV10-3 and TRBJ2-2; no definite D call. Trimming removed 3 bases from V and 6 bases from J, with 5 bases in between. The CDR3 totals 12 residues. Germline lookup yields CDR1 ENHRY and CDR2 SYGVKD. In DNA, the CDR3 is TGTGCCATCAGTGATTTCCCCGGGGAGCTGTTTTTT. It codes for CAISDFPGELFF.

This clonotype was seen a few times. J is TRBJ1-1 and V is TRBV20-1; D remains ambiguous. Germline values: CDR1 DFQATT, CDR2 SNEGSKA (reference sequence). V lost 1 base and J 1 base, leaving 7 bases between the germline ends. The CDR3 runs to 13 residues. The CDR3: CSARVGENTEAFF. CDR3 nucleotides: TGCAGTGCTAGAGTTGGGGAGAACACTGAAGCTTTCTTT.

The chain carries TRBV6-1 and TRBJ2-6; D gene ambiguous. The germline V gene encodes CDR1 MNHNS and CDR2 SASEGT. With 9 bases removed from V and 2 bases from J, the gap between germline ends came to 5 bases. This CDR3 contains 12 residues. CDR3 sequence: CASGTGANVLTF. In DNA form, the CDR3 reads TGTGCCAGTGGTACTGGGGCCAACGTCCTGACTTTC.

The rearrangement uses TRBV20-1 and TRBJ2-1; a weak D match, TRBD2 (5 bases). V gave up 6 bases and J gave up 0 bases, with 12 bases separating them. The CDR3 length is 14 residues. CDR1 DFQATT and CDR2 SNEGSKA come from the germline V gene (reference sequence). The CDR3 spells CSAPEGSSYNEQFF. The CDR3 bases are TGCAGTGCCCCCGAGGGAAGCTCCTACAATGAGCAGTTCTTC.

The gene calls are TRBV12-3 or TRBV12-4 and TRBJ2-1; D gene ambiguous. This CDR3 comprises 12 residues. V was shortened by 0 bases and J by 6 bases, with 3 bases between the two germline ends. The CDR3 DNA is TGTGCCAGCAGTTTAGCGCCCAATGAGCAGTTCTTC. Its protein product is CASSLAPNEQFF.

In this sample, this clonotype turned up once. The J gene is TRBJ1-3, the V gene TRBV7-8, with TRBD1 as a possible D gene (5 bases). This CDR3 contains 16 residues. V gave up 5 bases and J gave up 0 bases, with 14 bases separating them. From germline, CDR1 is SGHVS and CDR2 FQNEAQ. The CDR3 bases are TGTGCCAGCAGCGCCAACCTACAGGCCTCTGGAAACACCATATATTTT. The encoded protein is CASSANLQASGNTIYF.

This chain joins TRBV11-3 and TRBJ2-6; D is undetermined. The V end lost 8 bases, the J end lost 0 bases, and 8 bases lay between the germline ends. CDR1 SGHNT and CDR2 YENEEA come from the germline V gene. The CDR3 has 14 residues. The CDR3 coding sequence is TGTGCCAGCGCTACCCACTCTGGGGCCAACGTCCTGACTTTC. Translation: CASATHSGANVLTF.

The rearrangement joins TRBV28 to TRBJ2-1, with D hard to call. Trimming removed 6 bases at V and 8 bases at J, with 8 bases between. The V gene's germline CDR1 is MDHEN and CDR2 SYDVKM. The CDR3 covers 11 residues. The DNA of the CDR3 is TGTGCCAGCAGCTCGACTTATGAGCAGTTCTTC. Translation: CASSSTYEQFF.

The chain has TRBV7-9 and TRBJ1-1, with D unresolved. The CDR3 has 13 residues. Trimming stripped 5 bases from V and 1 base from J, with 8 bases between. Germline V CDR1 and CDR2: SEHNR, FQNEAQ (reference sequence). The CDR3 region has the DNA TGTGCCAGCAGCCTGGGTAGGAACACTGAAGCTTTCTTT. Protein product: CASSLGRNTEAFF.

This CDR3 reads CSARDPLGTDTQYF. The CDR3 DNA follows: TGCAGTGCTAGAGATCCGCTAGGCACAGATACGCAGTATTTT. J is TRBJ2-3 and V is TRBV20-1, with D uncertain. The germline V gene has CDR1 DFQATT and CDR2 SNEGSKA (reference sequence). The CDR3 loop spans 14 amino acids. With 0 bases removed from V and 1 base from J, the gap between germline ends came to 8 bases.

This rearrangement joins TRBV7-2 to TRBJ2-1; D remains ambiguous. The CDR3 totals 14 residues. Germline CDR1 reads SGHTA; CDR2 reads FQGNSA. Trimming shortened V by 5 bases and J by 7 bases, and 15 bases separated the two germline ends. CDR3 nucleotides: TGTGCCAGCAGCCGCGATGGGTCCCTAAATGAGCAGTTCTTC. This sequence encodes CASSRDGSLNEQFF.